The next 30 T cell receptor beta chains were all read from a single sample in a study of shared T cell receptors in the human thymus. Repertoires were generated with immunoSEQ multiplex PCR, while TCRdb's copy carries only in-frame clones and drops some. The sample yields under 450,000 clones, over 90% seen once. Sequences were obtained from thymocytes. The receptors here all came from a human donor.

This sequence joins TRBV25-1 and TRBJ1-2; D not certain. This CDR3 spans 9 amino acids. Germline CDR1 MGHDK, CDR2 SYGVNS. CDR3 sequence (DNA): TGTGTTGTTAACTATGGCTACACCTTC. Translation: CVVNYGYTF.

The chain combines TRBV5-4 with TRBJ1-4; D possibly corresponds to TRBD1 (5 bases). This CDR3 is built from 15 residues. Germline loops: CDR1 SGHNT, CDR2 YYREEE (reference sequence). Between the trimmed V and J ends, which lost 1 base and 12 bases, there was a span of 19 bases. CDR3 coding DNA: TGTGCCAGCAGCTTGAGAGACAGTCCTTGTGGGGAACTGTTTTTT. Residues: CASSLRDSPCGELFF.

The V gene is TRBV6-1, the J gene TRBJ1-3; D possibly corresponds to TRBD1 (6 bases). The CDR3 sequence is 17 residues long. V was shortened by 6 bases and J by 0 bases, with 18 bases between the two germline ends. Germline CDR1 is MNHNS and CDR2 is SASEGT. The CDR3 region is CASSERAAGDSGNTIYF. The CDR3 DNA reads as TGTGCCAGCAGCGAACGGGCCGCAGGGGACTCTGGAAACACCATATATTTT.

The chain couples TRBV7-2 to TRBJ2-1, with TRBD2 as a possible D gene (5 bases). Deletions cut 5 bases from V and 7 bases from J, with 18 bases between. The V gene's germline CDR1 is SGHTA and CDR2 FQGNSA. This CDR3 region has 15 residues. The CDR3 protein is CASSLSRRFLNEQFF. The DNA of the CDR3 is TGTGCCAGCAGCCTAAGCCGGAGGTTTCTGAATGAGCAGTTCTTC. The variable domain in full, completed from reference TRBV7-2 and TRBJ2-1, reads GAGVSQSPSNKVTEKGKDVELRCDPISGHTALYWYRQSLGQGLEFLIYFQGNSAPDKSGLPSDRFSAERTGGSVSTLTIQRTQQEDSAVYLCASSLSRRFLNEQFFGPGTRLTVL.

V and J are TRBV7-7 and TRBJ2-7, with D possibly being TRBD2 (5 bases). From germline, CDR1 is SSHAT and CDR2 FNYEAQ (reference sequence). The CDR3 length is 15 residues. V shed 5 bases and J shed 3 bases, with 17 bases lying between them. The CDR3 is CASSPPSGLHYEQYF. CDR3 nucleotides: TGTGCCAGCAGCCCACCATCAGGACTCCACTACGAGCAGTACTTC. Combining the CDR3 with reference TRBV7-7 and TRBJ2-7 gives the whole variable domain GAGVSQSPRYKVTKRGQDVTLRCDPISSHATLYWYQQALGQGPEFLTYFNYEAQPDKSGLPSDRFSAERPEGSISTLTIQRTEQRDSAMYRCASSPPSGLHYEQYFGPGTRLTVT.

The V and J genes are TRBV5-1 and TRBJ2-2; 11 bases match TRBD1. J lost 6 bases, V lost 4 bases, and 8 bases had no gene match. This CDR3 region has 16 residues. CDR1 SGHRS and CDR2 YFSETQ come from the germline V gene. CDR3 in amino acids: CASSDTGTGGAGELFF. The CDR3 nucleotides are TGCGCCAGCAGCGATACCGGGACAGGGGGTGCCGGGGAGCTGTTTTTT.

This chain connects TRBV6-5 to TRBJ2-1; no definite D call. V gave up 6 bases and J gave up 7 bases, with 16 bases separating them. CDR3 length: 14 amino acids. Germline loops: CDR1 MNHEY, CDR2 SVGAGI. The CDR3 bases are TGTGCCAGCAGCCTGGGGAATCCCCAAAATGAGCAGTTCTTC. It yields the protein CASSLGNPQNEQFF.

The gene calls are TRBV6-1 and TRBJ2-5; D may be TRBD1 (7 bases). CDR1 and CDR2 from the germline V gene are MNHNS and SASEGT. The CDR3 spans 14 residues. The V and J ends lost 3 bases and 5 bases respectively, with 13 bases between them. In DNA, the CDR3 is TGTGCCAGCAGTGAGCGGGACAGACACGAGACCCAGTACTTC. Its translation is CASSERDRHETQYF.

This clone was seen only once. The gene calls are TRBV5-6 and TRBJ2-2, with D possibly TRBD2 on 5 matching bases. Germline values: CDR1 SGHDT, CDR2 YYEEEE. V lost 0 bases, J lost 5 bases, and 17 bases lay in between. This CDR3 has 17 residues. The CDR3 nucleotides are TGTGCCAGCAGCTTGGTGGACTCGCCTTTGAGAACCGGGGAGCTGTTTTTT. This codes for CASSLVDSPLRTGELFF.

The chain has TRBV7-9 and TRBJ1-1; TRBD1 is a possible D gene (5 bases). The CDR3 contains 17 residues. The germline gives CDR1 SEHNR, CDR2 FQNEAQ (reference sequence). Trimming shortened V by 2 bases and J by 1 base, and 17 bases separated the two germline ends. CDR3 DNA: TGTGCCAGCAGCTTACTTCCCAGGACAAGGGGGAACACTGAAGCTTTCTTT. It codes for CASSLLPRTRGNTEAFF.

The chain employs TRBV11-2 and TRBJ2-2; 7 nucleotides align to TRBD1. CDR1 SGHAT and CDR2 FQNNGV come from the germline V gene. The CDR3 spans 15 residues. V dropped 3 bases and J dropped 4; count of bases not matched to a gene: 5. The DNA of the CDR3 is TGTGCCAGCAGCTTCGGACAGGTGACCACCGGGGAGCTGTTTTTT. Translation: CASSFGQVTTGELFF.

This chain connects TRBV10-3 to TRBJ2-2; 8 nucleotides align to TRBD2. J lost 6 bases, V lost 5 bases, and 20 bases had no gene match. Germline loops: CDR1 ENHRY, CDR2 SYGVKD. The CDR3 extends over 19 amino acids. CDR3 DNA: TGTGCCATCAGTCCTCTATCCCCTAAACGGGGGGGTGGACCCGGGGAGCTGTTTTTT. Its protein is CAISPLSPKRGGGPGELFF.

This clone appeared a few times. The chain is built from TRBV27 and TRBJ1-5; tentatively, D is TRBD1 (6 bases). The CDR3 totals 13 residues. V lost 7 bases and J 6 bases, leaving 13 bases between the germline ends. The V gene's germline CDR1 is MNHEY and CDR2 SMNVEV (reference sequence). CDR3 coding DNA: TGTGCCAGCACACAGGGAATAAGTCAGCCCCAGCATTTT. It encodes CASTQGISQPQHF.

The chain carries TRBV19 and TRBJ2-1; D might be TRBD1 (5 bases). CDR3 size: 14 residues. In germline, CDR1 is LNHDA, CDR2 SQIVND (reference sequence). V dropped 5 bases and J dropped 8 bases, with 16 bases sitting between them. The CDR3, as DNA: TGTGCCAGTAGTCCCTTTGGGGCATGGGATGAGCAGTTCTTC. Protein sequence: CASSPFGAWDEQFF.

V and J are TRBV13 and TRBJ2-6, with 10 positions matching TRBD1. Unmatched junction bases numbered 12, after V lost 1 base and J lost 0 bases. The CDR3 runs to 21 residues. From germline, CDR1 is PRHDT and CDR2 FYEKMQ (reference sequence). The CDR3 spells CASSLDDPRDRGTSGANVLTF. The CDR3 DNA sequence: TGTGCCAGCAGCTTAGACGATCCCCGGGACAGGGGTACCTCTGGGGCCAACGTCCTGACTTTC.

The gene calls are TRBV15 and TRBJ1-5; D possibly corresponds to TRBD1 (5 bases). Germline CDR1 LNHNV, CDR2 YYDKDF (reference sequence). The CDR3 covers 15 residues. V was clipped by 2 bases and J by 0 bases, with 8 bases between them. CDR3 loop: CATSRKGYSNQPQHF. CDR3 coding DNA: TGTGCCACCAGCAGAAAGGGGTATAGCAATCAGCCCCAGCATTTT.

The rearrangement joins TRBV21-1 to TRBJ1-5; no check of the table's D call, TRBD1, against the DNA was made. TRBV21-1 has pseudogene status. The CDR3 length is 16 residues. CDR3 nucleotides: TGTGCCAGCAGCAAAGCATTGGACAGGGGCAATCAGCCCCAGCATTTT. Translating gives CASSKALDRGNQPQHF.

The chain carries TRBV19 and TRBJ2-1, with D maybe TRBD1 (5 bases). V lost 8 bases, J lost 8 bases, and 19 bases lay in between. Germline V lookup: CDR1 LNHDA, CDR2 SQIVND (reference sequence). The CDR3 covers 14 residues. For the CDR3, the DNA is TGTGCCAGTGCTCTGACCGGACATACAGATGAGCAGTTCTTC. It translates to CASALTGHTDEQFF.

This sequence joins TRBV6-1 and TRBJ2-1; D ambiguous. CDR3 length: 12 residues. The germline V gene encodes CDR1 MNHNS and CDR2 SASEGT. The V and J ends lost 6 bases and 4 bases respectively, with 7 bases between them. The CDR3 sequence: CASRAKYNEQFF. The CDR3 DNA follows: TGTGCCAGCAGGGCTAAATACAATGAGCAGTTCTTC.

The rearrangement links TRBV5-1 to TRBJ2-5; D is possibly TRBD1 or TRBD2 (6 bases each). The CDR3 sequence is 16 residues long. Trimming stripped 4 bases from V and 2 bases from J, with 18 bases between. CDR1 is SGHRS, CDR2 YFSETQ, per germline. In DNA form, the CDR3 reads TGCGCCAGCAGCGTCACAGGGCTGCGGGATCAAGAGACCCAGTACTTC. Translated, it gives CASSVTGLRDQETQYF. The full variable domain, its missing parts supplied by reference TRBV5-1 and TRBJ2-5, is KAGVTQTPRYLIKTRGQQVTLSCSPISGHRSVSWYQQTPGQGLQFLFEYFSETQRNKGNFPGRFSGRQFSNSRSEMNVSTLELGDSALYLCASSVTGLRDQETQYFGPGTRLLVL.

The CDR3 coding sequence is TGTGCCATCAGTGAGTCGACTGCTAGCGGCGACAATGAGCAGTTCTTC. It specifies CAISESTASGDNEQFF. This chain connects TRBV10-3 to TRBJ2-1; 7 bases fit TRBD2. There are 16 residues in the CDR3. With V trimmed by 0 bases and J by 5 bases, 7 bases remained unmatched. Germline loops: CDR1 ENHRY, CDR2 SYGVKD.

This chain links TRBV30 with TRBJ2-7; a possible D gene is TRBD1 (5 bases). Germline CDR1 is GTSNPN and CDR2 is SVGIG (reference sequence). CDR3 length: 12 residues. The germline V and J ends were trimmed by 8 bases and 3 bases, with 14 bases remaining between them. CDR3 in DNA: TGTGCCGGAGCAGGGTTAAACTACGAGCAGTACTTC. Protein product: CAGAGLNYEQYF.

CDR3 amino acids: CASSLKPNSYEQYF. For the CDR3, the DNA is TGTGCCAGCAGCTTGAAACCGAACTCCTACGAGCAGTACTTC. V gene TRBV5-6 combines with J gene TRBJ2-7; D is unresolved. The germline V and J ends were trimmed by 1 base and 0 bases, with 8 bases remaining between them. Germline CDR1 SGHDT, CDR2 YYEEEE. The CDR3 runs to 14 residues.

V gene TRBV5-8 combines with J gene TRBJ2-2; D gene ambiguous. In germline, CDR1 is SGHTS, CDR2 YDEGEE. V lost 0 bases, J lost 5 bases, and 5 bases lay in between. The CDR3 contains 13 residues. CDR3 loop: CASSLERTGELFF. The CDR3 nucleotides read TGTGCCAGCAGCTTGGAGAGGACCGGGGAGCTGTTTTTT.

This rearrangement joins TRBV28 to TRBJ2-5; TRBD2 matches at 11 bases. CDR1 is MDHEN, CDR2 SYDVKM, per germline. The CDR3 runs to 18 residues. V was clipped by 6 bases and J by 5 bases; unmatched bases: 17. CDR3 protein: CASSVLTASGRSRETQYF. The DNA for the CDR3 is TGTGCCAGCAGCGTTCTAACGGCTAGCGGGAGGTCCAGGGAGACCCAGTACTTC.

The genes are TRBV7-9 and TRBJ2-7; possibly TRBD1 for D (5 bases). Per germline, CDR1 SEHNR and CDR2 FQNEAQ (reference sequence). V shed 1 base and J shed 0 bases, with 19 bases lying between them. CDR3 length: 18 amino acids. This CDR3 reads CASSLGLWGDSFSYEQYF. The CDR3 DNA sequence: TGTGCCAGCAGCTTAGGGCTGTGGGGCGACTCGTTCTCCTACGAGCAGTACTTC.

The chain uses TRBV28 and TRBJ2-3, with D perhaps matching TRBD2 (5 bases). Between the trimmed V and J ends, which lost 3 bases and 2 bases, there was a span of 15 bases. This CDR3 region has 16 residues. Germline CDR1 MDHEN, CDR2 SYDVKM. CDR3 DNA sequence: TGTGCCAGCAGTTTGGGCCAGGCTAGCCACACAGATACGCAGTATTTT. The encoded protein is CASSLGQASHTDTQYF.

The CDR3 loop is CASSRDRGLGETQYF. The CDR3 DNA reads TGTGCCAGCAGCAGGGACAGGGGGCTTGGGGAGACCCAGTACTTC. V and J are TRBV7-8 and TRBJ2-5; 12 bases agree with TRBD1. V trimming: 5 bases; J trimming: 5 bases; junction bases outside the gene matches: 6. CDR1 is SGHVS, CDR2 FQNEAQ, per germline. The CDR3 runs to 15 residues.

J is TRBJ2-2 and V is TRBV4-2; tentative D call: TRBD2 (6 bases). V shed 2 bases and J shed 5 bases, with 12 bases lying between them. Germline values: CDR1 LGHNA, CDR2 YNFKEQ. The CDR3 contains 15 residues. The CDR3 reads CASSQTETRTGELFF. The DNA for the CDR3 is TGTGCCAGCAGCCAAACGGAGACTAGAACCGGGGAGCTGTTTTTT.

The CDR3 spells CASSRGASGQPQHF. Here the CDR3 DNA reads TGTGCCAGCAGTCGGGGGGCTTCGGGGCAGCCCCAGCATTTT. This chain uses TRBV5-5 with TRBJ1-5; D might be TRBD1 (6 bases). V was clipped by 5 bases and J by 7 bases, with 16 bases between them. The CDR3 totals 14 residues. The germline V gene encodes CDR1 SGHKS and CDR2 YYEKEE (reference sequence).